This T cell receptor beta chain emerged from a study of cytomegalovirus exposure and HLA in healthy donors. Overall study findings and caveats: A later analysis found TCR association rates differed by HLA locus, highest for DRB1 and lowest for HLA-C. Most TCRs appeared rarely, but some public TCRs recurred in many donors.

A multiplex PCR was run with 60 Vbeta primers and 13 Jbeta primers. The table came from immunoSEQ multiplex PCR; TCRdb's copy has only in-frame clones and leaves some out. This table holds about 120,000 clones, less than 80% found once. The CDR3 length is 11 residues. Trimming removed 10 bases at V and 4 bases at J, with 8 bases between. CDR1 is MGHDK and CDR2 is SYGVNS in the germline V gene. With respect to this clone: Its antigen is as yet unknown.

This TCR was sampled from a woman between 40 and 50 years old in good health and CMV-seropositive. Sequences were obtained from PBMCs. The chain links TRBV25-1 to TRBJ1-3; no firm D call. The CDR3 sequence: CATHNGNTIYF. The DNA for the CDR3 is TGTGCCACCCACAACGGAAACACCATATATTTT.